These T cell receptor beta chains were read from a single sample in a study of T cells in Graves' hyperthyroidism and ophthalmopathy. One entry per CDR3 protein results from TCRdb running MiXCR on the multiplex PCR reads. The sample consists of 460,000 or so distinct CDR3 sequences, around an eighth of them appearing once. Material for sequencing was blood. All receptors derive from a woman aged 18-29 years with Graves' hyperthyroidism. Each CDR3 is given with its conserved first and last residue. A D gene is named only where the DNA matches it firmly. The listing skips clone size in some rows; elsewhere it reads once, few, many or a size class.

clone size: many
V gene: TRBV11-2
J gene: TRBJ2-1
D gene: -
CDR3 DNA: TGTGCCAGCAGCCTAGCGACGGGACCTCCTAACAATGAGCAGTTCTTC
CDR3 protein: CASSLATGPPNNEQFF

clone size: many
V gene: TRBV11-2
J gene: TRBJ1-1
D gene: -
CDR3 DNA: TGTGCCAGCAGCTTATCAGGGCGAGTGGCTTTCTTT
CDR3 protein: CASSLSGRVAFF

clone size: many
V gene: TRBV19
J gene: TRBJ2-5
D gene: TRBD2
CDR3 DNA: TGTGCCAGGGGGACTAGCGGGGGCAGCCGACAAGAGACCCAGTACTTC
CDR3 protein: CARGTSGGSRQETQYF

clone size: few
V gene: TRBV3-1
J gene: TRBJ1-1
D gene: -
CDR3 DNA: TGTGCCAGCAGCCAAGATCGTCAGAGGGCCGGTAGCACTGAAGCTTTCTTT
CDR3 protein: CASSQDRQRAGSTEAFF

clone size: many
V gene: TRBV4-1
J gene: TRBJ2-3
D gene: -
CDR3 DNA: TGCGCCAGCAGCCAAGATCTACTAGTCACAGATACGCAGTATTTT
CDR3 protein: CASSQDLLVTDTQYF

clone size: many
V gene: TRBV2
J gene: TRBJ1-6
D gene: -
CDR3 DNA: TGTGCCAGCAACAGGAGGGATTCACCCCTCCACTTT
CDR3 protein: CASNRRDSPLHF

clone size: many
V gene: TRBV12-3/TRBV12-4
J gene: TRBJ1-2
D gene: -
CDR3 DNA: TGTGCCAGCAGTTTCTCCGGGAACTATGGCTACACCTTC
CDR3 protein: CASSFSGNYGYTF

clone size: many
V gene: TRBV20-1
J gene: TRBJ1-5
D gene: TRBD1
CDR3 DNA: TGCAGTGCTAGCCGGGACAGAATCGATCAGCCCCAGCATTTT
CDR3 protein: CSASRDRIDQPQHF

clone size: -
V gene: TRBV12-3/TRBV12-4
J gene: TRBJ1-2
D gene: -
CDR3 DNA: TGTGCCAGCAGTGAGTCGGGGAACAACTATGGCTACACCTTC
CDR3 protein: CASSESGNNYGYTF

clone size: few
V gene: TRBV7-9
J gene: TRBJ2-5
D gene: -
CDR3 DNA: TGTGCAGGAGGTGCCGCACAAGAGACCCAGTACTTC
CDR3 protein: CAGGAAQETQYF

clone size: many
V gene: TRBV3-1
J gene: TRBJ2-1
D gene: -
CDR3 DNA: TGTGCCAGCAGCCAAGAAGTTTCCGAAAACCCCTACAATGAGCAGTTCTTC
CDR3 protein: CASSQEVSENPYNEQFF

clone size: -
V gene: TRBV6-1
J gene: TRBJ2-2
D gene: TRBD1
CDR3 DNA: TGTGCCAGCTACAGGGGGCGAGGGGAGCTGTTTTTT
CDR3 protein: CASYRGRGELFF

clone size: many
V gene: TRBV12-3/TRBV12-4
J gene: TRBJ2-6
D gene: -
CDR3 DNA: TGTGCCAGCAGTCCTAGCCTTGGGGCCAACGTCCTGACTTTC
CDR3 protein: CASSPSLGANVLTF

clone size: once
V gene: TRBV3-1
J gene: TRBJ2-7
D gene: -
CDR3 DNA: TGTGCCAGCAGCCAAGCGGGGACGGGGTACGAGCAGTACTTC
CDR3 protein: CASSQAGTGYEQYF

clone size: -
V gene: TRBV2
J gene: TRBJ2-3
D gene: TRBD2
CDR3 DNA: TGTGCCACCATTCTAGCGGGGTCCCGGGATACGCAGTATTTT
CDR3 protein: CATILAGSRDTQYF

clone size: many
V gene: TRBV7-9
J gene: TRBJ2-5
D gene: -
CDR3 DNA: TGTGCCAGCAGCCACAGGAGGGGGGCAGAGACCCAGTACTTC
CDR3 protein: CASSHRRGAETQYF

clone size: many
V gene: TRBV11-2
J gene: TRBJ2-7
D gene: TRBD2
CDR3 DNA: TGTGCCAGCAGCGCCAACCTACTAGCGGGTACCTACGAGCAGTACTTC
CDR3 protein: CASSANLLAGTYEQYF

clone size: -
V gene: TRBV19
J gene: TRBJ2-1
D gene: -
CDR3 DNA: TGTGCCAGTAGTCAGGGCGACGGTTACAATGAGCAGTTCTTC
CDR3 protein: CASSQGDGYNEQFF

clone size: many
V gene: TRBV19
J gene: TRBJ1-1
D gene: -
CDR3 DNA: TGTGCCAGTAGTGGGCAGGGTCGGATGAACACTGAAGCTTTCTTT
CDR3 protein: CASSGQGRMNTEAFF

clone size: -
V gene: TRBV24-1
J gene: TRBJ2-2
D gene: TRBD1
CDR3 DNA: TGTGCCACCAGTGATTGGGGACAGGGGGACACCGGGGAGCTGTTTTTT
CDR3 protein: CATSDWGQGDTGELFF

clone size: many
V gene: TRBV5-1
J gene: TRBJ2-5
D gene: -
CDR3 DNA: TGCGCCAGCAGCTTGGAGGGAAGGGGACAAGAGACCCAGTACTTC
CDR3 protein: CASSLEGRGQETQYF

clone size: -
V gene: TRBV10-2
J gene: TRBJ2-1
D gene: -
CDR3 DNA: TGCGCCAGCAGAAGGGCGGACAATGAGCAGTTCTTC
CDR3 protein: CASRRADNEQFF

clone size: many
V gene: TRBV13
J gene: TRBJ2-2
D gene: -
CDR3 DNA: TGTGCCACCACTTACGAGAGAGGGGAGCTGTTTTTT
CDR3 protein: CATTYERGELFF

clone size: -
V gene: TRBV9
J gene: TRBJ1-4
D gene: -
CDR3 DNA: TGTGCCAGCAGCGTAGGTGGCCGGCTTCATAATGAAAAACTGTTTTTT
CDR3 protein: CASSVGGRLHNEKLFF

clone size: few
V gene: TRBV7-9
J gene: TRBJ2-1
D gene: -
CDR3 DNA: TGTGCCAGCAGCCCTCATGATCCTAATGTGTATACCCGCGAGCAGTTCTTC
CDR3 protein: CASSPHDPNVYTREQFF

clone size: many
V gene: TRBV12-3/TRBV12-4
J gene: TRBJ1-1
D gene: -
CDR3 DNA: TGTGCCAGCAGTTTGGCCCGGGGGAATCGGGACACTGAAGCTTTCTTT
CDR3 protein: CASSLARGNRDTEAFF

clone size: -
V gene: TRBV9
J gene: TRBJ2-1
D gene: TRBD1
CDR3 DNA: TGTGCCAGCAGCGTATCCGGGACAGGGTTGTACAATGAGCAGTTCTTC
CDR3 protein: CASSVSGTGLYNEQFF

clone size: many
V gene: TRBV12-3/TRBV12-4
J gene: TRBJ2-1
D gene: -
CDR3 DNA: TGTGCCAGCAGTCCTGAGGGGGGGGACAGATCGTACAATGAGCAGTTCTTC
CDR3 protein: CASSPEGGDRSYNEQFF

clone size: few
V gene: TRBV7-2
J gene: TRBJ2-1
D gene: -
CDR3 DNA: TGTGCCAGCAGCTTATCCGAGGGAGGAGGGCAGTTCTTC
CDR3 protein: CASSLSEGGGQFF

clone size: -
V gene: TRBV9
J gene: TRBJ2-3
D gene: TRBD2
CDR3 DNA: TGTGCCAGCAGCCCGGGGACTAGCCGGGCAGATACGCAGTATTTT
CDR3 protein: CASSPGTSRADTQYF

clone size: -
V gene: TRBV7-8
J gene: TRBJ2-7
D gene: -
CDR3 DNA: TGTGCCAGCAGCCCGGCGAGTCGGGGAGGCGAGCAGTACTTC
CDR3 protein: CASSPASRGGEQYF

clone size: many
V gene: TRBV11-2
J gene: TRBJ1-2
D gene: -
CDR3 DNA: TGTGCCAGCAGCTCTCCACAGGGTTCTGGCTACACCTTC
CDR3 protein: CASSSPQGSGYTF

clone size: few
V gene: TRBV30
J gene: TRBJ2-1
D gene: -
CDR3 DNA: TGTGCCTGGAGCAGTTGGGTGGGGAATGAGCAGTTCTTC
CDR3 protein: CAWSSWVGNEQFF

clone size: few
V gene: TRBV20-1
J gene: TRBJ2-7
D gene: TRBD2
CDR3 DNA: TGCAGTGTTGACAGACTAGCGGGAGTCGGGCAGTACTTC
CDR3 protein: CSVDRLAGVGQYF

clone size: many
V gene: TRBV2
J gene: TRBJ2-5
D gene: TRBD2
CDR3 DNA: TGTGCCAGCAGTGAAGGGACTAGCACGTCACTAGCGGGAGTATTTGAGACCCAGTACTTC
CDR3 protein: CASSEGTSTSLAGVFETQYF

clone size: -
V gene: TRBV3-1
J gene: TRBJ2-6
D gene: TRBD1
CDR3 DNA: TGTGCCAGCTGGGACAGGGGGCGATCTGGGGCCAACGTCCTGACTTTC
CDR3 protein: CASWDRGRSGANVLTF

clone size: -
V gene: TRBV27
J gene: TRBJ1-1
D gene: -
CDR3 DNA: TGTGCCAGCAGTTTATCCCTGGGATCGTATGAAGCTTTCTTT
CDR3 protein: CASSLSLGSYEAFF

clone size: many
V gene: TRBV11-1
J gene: TRBJ1-1
D gene: TRBD1
CDR3 DNA: TGTGCCAGCAGCTTGGGACAGCTTTCCCACGGGGCTTTCTTT
CDR3 protein: CASSLGQLSHGAFF

clone size: many
V gene: TRBV27
J gene: TRBJ2-7
D gene: -
CDR3 DNA: TGTGCCAGCACCGCAGGGCCCTCCTACGAGCAGTACTTC
CDR3 protein: CASTAGPSYEQYF

clone size: many
V gene: TRBV6-1
J gene: TRBJ1-2
D gene: -
CDR3 DNA: TGTGCCGTCAAGATGACTAACTATGGCTACACCTTC
CDR3 protein: CAVKMTNYGYTF

clone size: many
V gene: TRBV27
J gene: TRBJ2-3
D gene: TRBD2
CDR3 DNA: TGTGCCAGCAGTCCCGGGACTAGCAGATCAGATACGCAGTATTTT
CDR3 protein: CASSPGTSRSDTQYF

clone size: few
V gene: TRBV6-1
J gene: TRBJ1-5
D gene: -
CDR3 DNA: TGTGCCAGCACCGCAAGAACAGTGGCAGCCCTAGAGCAGCCCCAGCATTTT
CDR3 protein: CASTARTVAALEQPQHF

clone size: many
V gene: TRBV14
J gene: TRBJ1-2
D gene: TRBD1
CDR3 DNA: TGTGCCAGCAGCCCGACCGGGACAGCCCTTTATGGCTACACCTTC
CDR3 protein: CASSPTGTALYGYTF

clone size: few
V gene: TRBV9
J gene: TRBJ2-3
D gene: TRBD2
CDR3 DNA: TGTGCCAGCTCCCCCCCGGGAGGAAATACGCAGTATTTT
CDR3 protein: CASSPPGGNTQYF

clone size: few
V gene: TRBV9
J gene: TRBJ1-6
D gene: TRBD1
CDR3 DNA: TGTGCCAGCAGCAGTCCGGGACAGAGGAGCTCCTATAATTCACCCCTCCACTTT
CDR3 protein: CASSSPGQRSSYNSPLHF

clone size: many
V gene: TRBV27
J gene: TRBJ1-2
D gene: TRBD1
CDR3 DNA: TGTGCCAGCAGTCGACAGGGGTTTAGCTATGGCTACACCTTC
CDR3 protein: CASSRQGFSYGYTF

clone size: few
V gene: TRBV28
J gene: TRBJ1-1
D gene: -
CDR3 DNA: TGTGCCAGCAGTAATGCGGGAGGGGTTGGCACTGAAGCTTTCTTT
CDR3 protein: CASSNAGGVGTEAFF

clone size: -
V gene: TRBV9
J gene: TRBJ1-5
D gene: TRBD1
CDR3 DNA: TGTGCCAGCAGCGCTACAGGGGCTCCGGGGCAGCCCCAGCATTTT
CDR3 protein: CASSATGAPGQPQHF

clone size: many
V gene: TRBV2
J gene: TRBJ2-2
D gene: -
CDR3 DNA: TGTGCCAGTACCGAAGTAATTGGGGGGGCAGCCGGGGAGCTGTTTTTT
CDR3 protein: CASTEVIGGAAGELFF

clone size: -
V gene: TRBV10-2
J gene: TRBJ1-2
D gene: -
CDR3 DNA: TGCGCCAGCAGTGAGTTCACGGGTAACTATGGCTACACCTTC
CDR3 protein: CASSEFTGNYGYTF

clone size: -
V gene: TRBV25-1
J gene: TRBJ2-1
D gene: -
CDR3 DNA: TGTGCCAGCAGTGAATGGACGCAGCAGTTCTTC
CDR3 protein: CASSEWTQQFF

clone size: few
V gene: TRBV6-1
J gene: TRBJ2-1
D gene: TRBD2
CDR3 DNA: TGTGCCATCGCGAACCCTCTAGCGGGAGATGACCGCAATGAGCAGTTCTTC
CDR3 protein: CAIANPLAGDDRNEQFF

clone size: many
V gene: TRBV30
J gene: TRBJ2-7
D gene: -
CDR3 DNA: TGTGCCTGGGACAGAAACTCCTACGAGCAGTACTTC
CDR3 protein: CAWDRNSYEQYF

clone size: many
V gene: TRBV7-9
J gene: TRBJ2-1
D gene: -
CDR3 DNA: TGTGCCAGCAGCAGCGTCGCGGGACTCCGAAACAATGAGCAGTTCTTC
CDR3 protein: CASSSVAGLRNNEQFF

clone size: -
V gene: TRBV10-3
J gene: TRBJ1-4
D gene: -
CDR3 DNA: TGTGCCATCAGACAGGCGGAGAGTGAAAAACTGTTTTTT
CDR3 protein: CAIRQAESEKLFF